Below are 23 T cell receptor beta chains sequenced from a single sample in a study of molecular identifiers for immune sequencing clone quantification. In TCRdb, the PCR reads were re-called with MiXCR into one record per CDR3 protein. The sample carries some 650,000 distinct CDR3 sequences, nearly 20% recorded once. Input material: naive CD8+ T cells from blood, with Jurkat cell RNA spiked in. Documented subset: FACS-sorted CD8+CD4-CCR7+CD45RA+ naive T cells. These receptor sequences come from a human donor in good health. Some libraries in this study had Jurkat cell RNA spiked in.

The chain combines TRBV27 with TRBJ2-7; 7 positions match TRBD1. The V gene end was trimmed by 7 bases and the J gene end by 3 bases; junction bases not matched to a gene: 12. CDR1 is MNHEY, CDR2 SMNVEV, per germline (reference sequence). The CDR3 has 15 residues. The CDR3 region has the DNA TGTGCCAGCAATTTGGGACAGTTCCCGATCTACGAGCAGTACTTC. Amino acids: CASNLGQFPIYEQYF.

At least ten counts were recorded for this clonotype. The rearrangement uses TRBV7-9 and TRBJ2-6; maybe TRBD1 (7 bases). CDR3 length: 16 amino acids. Germline assignment: CDR1 SEHNR and CDR2 FQNEAQ (reference sequence). V was shortened by 5 bases and J by 2 bases, with 13 bases between the two germline ends. CDR3 loop: CASSLRGTAGANVLTF. CDR3 coding DNA: TGTGCCAGCAGCCTACGGGGGACAGCTGGGGCCAACGTCCTGACTTTC.

This clonotype was detected ten times or more. This chain uses TRBV9 with TRBJ2-7; D not certain. CDR1 and CDR2 (germline): SGDLS, YYNGEE. With 8 bases removed from V and 0 bases from J, the gap between germline ends came to 15 bases. The CDR3 length is 14 residues. This CDR3 is CARVIALSSYEQYF. The CDR3 region has the DNA TGTGCCAGAGTGATAGCCTTAAGCTCCTACGAGCAGTACTTC.

Concerning this clonotype itself: Given the absence of the conserved phenylalanine or tryptophan at the CDR3 end, a read error is likely. V usage is TRBV30 and J usage is TRBJ2-7; unclear D gene. V dropped 5 bases and J dropped 6 bases, with 17 bases sitting between them. CDR1 GTSNPN and CDR2 SVGIG come from the germline V gene (reference sequence). This CDR3 has 13 amino acids. The CDR3 DNA reads TGTGCCTGGGACGAAGATCAGCGCTCCGAGCAGTACTCC. Its protein product is CAWDEDQRSEQYS.

This sequence joins TRBV11-2 and TRBJ1-1; maybe TRBD1 (6 bases). The germline V gene encodes CDR1 SGHAT and CDR2 FQNNGV. The CDR3 extends over 16 amino acids. V lost 5 bases to trimming and J lost 1 base, with 17 bases between them. CDR3 nucleotide sequence: TGTGCCAGCAGCCAAAGTATATCGACAGGGAACACTGAAGCTTTCTTT. Residues: CASSQSISTGNTEAFF.

This clonotype showed up many times. J is TRBJ2-7 and V is TRBV4-3; TRBD1 matches at 9 bases. Germline CDR1 and CDR2: LGHNA and YSLEER. The CDR3 is made up of 15 amino acids. The V gene end was trimmed by 3 bases and the J gene end by 0 bases; junction bases not matched to a gene: 3. The chain's CDR3 is CASSHGQGSSYEQYF. The DNA of the CDR3 is TGCGCCAGCAGCCACGGACAGGGGAGCTCCTACGAGCAGTACTTC.

This chain joins TRBV27 and TRBJ2-4; D may be TRBD1 or TRBD2 (5 bases each). V lost 6 bases and J 7 bases, leaving 16 bases between the germline ends. The CDR3 runs to 14 residues. In germline, CDR1 is MNHEY, CDR2 SMNVEV (reference sequence). The CDR3 nucleotides are TGTGCCAGCAGAATAACCGGGGCCGAGAACATTCAGTACTTC. This sequence encodes CASRITGAENIQYF.

Regarding this clonotype: This sequence may be a read error, since a much larger clone differs from it by one base. CDR3 sequence: CASSQSSHLANTGELFF. The CDR3, as DNA: TGCGCCAGCAGCCAATCTTCACATCTCGCGAACACCGGGGAGCTGTTTTTT. The chain is built from TRBV4-3 and TRBJ2-2, with unresolved D. V lost 2 bases and J lost 0, with 13 bases in between. Germline values: CDR1 LGHNA, CDR2 YSLEER. The CDR3 runs to 17 residues.

The table lists this clonotype with many counts. The CDR3 loop reads CASSFATTGPGELFF. Here the CDR3 DNA reads TGTGCCAGCAGCTTCGCTACGACGGGTCCCGGGGAGCTGTTTTTT. The chain uses TRBV7-9 and TRBJ2-2; D is unresolved. V was trimmed by 3 bases and J by 6 bases, leaving 14 bases between them. The length of the CDR3 is 15 residues. Germline lookup yields CDR1 SEHNR and CDR2 FQNEAQ (reference sequence).

A remark on this clonotype: An end of the junction does not agree with germline; a read error may underlie this. The CDR3 nucleotides read TGTGCCAGCAGCGTAGGGTCCAGCTCCTACGAGCAGCACTTC. Its protein product is CASSVGSSSYEQHF. The V and J genes are TRBV9 and TRBJ2-7, with unresolved D. Germline V gives CDR1 SGDLS, CDR2 YYNGEE. This CDR3 has 14 residues.

This clonotype was picked up many times. The chain employs TRBV15 and TRBJ1-1; D remains ambiguous. CDR1 and CDR2 (germline): LNHNV, YYDKDF (reference sequence). This CDR3 is built from 12 residues. Trimming removed 6 bases at V and 10 bases at J, with 15 bases between. The CDR3 region has the DNA TGTGCCACCAGTACATATGGGCCAGCAGCTTTCTTT. This gives the protein CATSTYGPAAFF.

V gene TRBV6-6 combines with J gene TRBJ2-1, with D possibly being TRBD2 (5 bases). The CDR3 sequence is 15 residues long. Trimming removed 7 bases from V and 5 bases from J, with 18 bases in between. Germline V gives CDR1 MNHNY, CDR2 SVGAGI (reference sequence). CDR3 in amino acids: CASIPPVEGNNEQFF. The CDR3 bases are TGTGCCAGCATCCCGCCGGTTGAGGGAAACAATGAGCAGTTCTTC.

Regarding this clonotype: A clone one base away is much larger, so this may be a read error. V gene TRBV5-8 combines with J gene TRBJ1-1; D call uncertain. The V gene lost 3 bases and the J gene lost 4 bases, with 13 bases spanning the gap. CDR1 is SGHTS, CDR2 YDEGEE, per germline. This CDR3 contains 14 residues. In DNA, the CDR3 is TGTGCCAGCAGCTGGGAGCGAAAGGGCACTGAAGCTTTCTTT. It is translated as CASSWERKGTEAFF.

About this clonotype: The junction differs from germline at one of its ends, possibly a read error. The rearrangement joins TRBV5-6 to TRBJ2-7, with unresolved D. The CDR3 contains 14 residues. Germline V lookup: CDR1 SGHDT, CDR2 YYEEEE. The DNA of the CDR3 is TGTGTCAGCAGCCTCACTCCTCAAGAATACGAGCAGTACTTC. This codes for CVSSLTPQEYEQYF.

In its sample, this clonotype was seen a few times. Germline is not matched at one junction end, which may reflect a read error. This chain joins TRBV7-7 and TRBJ2-5; no definite D call. This CDR3 spans 14 amino acids. Per germline, CDR1 SSHAT and CDR2 FNYEAQ (reference sequence). This CDR3 is CASSLDGSPRPQYF. The DNA for the CDR3 is TGTGCTAGCAGCTTAGATGGTAGCCCACGCCCCCAGTACTTC.

The sample holds a few counts of this clonotype. The gene calls are TRBV6-2 or TRBV6-3 and TRBJ2-7, with D possibly called TRBD1 or TRBD2 (5 bases each). The CDR3 loop spans 15 amino acids. CDR1 and CDR2 (germline): MNHEY, SVGEGT. The V gene lost 4 bases and the J gene lost 5 bases, with 18 bases spanning the gap. CDR3 bases: TGTGCCAGCAGTTTTAATACCCCTAGAGGGGACGAGCAGTACTTC. Its translation: CASSFNTPRGDEQYF.

A note on this clonotype: It may be a read error: a sequence one base away is much more abundant. The chain has TRBV21-1 and TRBJ2-4. TRBV21-1 constitutes a pseudogene. This CDR3 has 11 amino acids. For the CDR3, the DNA is TGTGCCAGCAGCGGGCTGGGCATTCAGTACTTC. It yields the protein CASSGLGIQYF.

This clonotype was picked up many times. The chain employs TRBV23-1 and TRBJ1-2, with 8 positions matching TRBD1. TRBV23-1 is classed as an ORF, of uncertain function. The V and J ends lost 4 bases and 6 bases, in that order; junction bases with no gene match: 13. The CDR3 has 16 residues. The CDR3 DNA is TGCGCCAGCAGTCGACACGGGAGACAGGGGCTGAATGGCTACACCTTC. Its protein is CASSRHGRQGLNGYTF.

This chain joins TRBV19 and TRBJ1-2; D not certain. V was pared by 3 bases and J by 7 bases, with 12 bases between. The CDR3 length is 13 residues. CDR1 and CDR2 (germline): LNHDA, SQIVND (reference sequence). The CDR3 coding sequence is TGTGCCAGTAGTATTCCGGGGATCGGTGGCTACACCTTC. This codes for CASSIPGIGGYTF.

About this clonotype: Relative to the germline gene, one junction end is altered; a read error may explain this. This chain connects TRBV5-6 to TRBJ1-1; maybe TRBD1 (5 bases). This CDR3 has 15 residues. Germline V CDR1 and CDR2: SGHDT, YYEEEE. CDR3 bases: TGTGCCAGCAGCTTGGTAGAGGGGTCGGACACTGAGGCTTTCTTT. This sequence encodes CASSLVEGSDTEAFF.

This clonotype was detected many times. This rearrangement joins TRBV19 to TRBJ2-7, with D unresolved. V was cut by 1 base and J by 3 bases, with 16 bases left in between. CDR1 and CDR2 (germline): LNHDA, SQIVND (reference sequence). The CDR3 extends over 16 amino acids. The CDR3 protein is CASSIVFSTENYEQYF. Here the CDR3 DNA reads TGTGCCAGTAGTATAGTTTTCTCTACAGAAAACTACGAGCAGTACTTC.

This clonotype was seen repeatedly, ten times or more. V and J are TRBV7-9 and TRBJ2-2, with D maybe TRBD2 (5 bases). The CDR3 length is 16 residues. Germline V gene sequence: CDR1 SEHNR, CDR2 FQNEAQ (reference sequence). V shed 2 bases and J shed 2 bases, with 12 bases lying between them. The DNA of the CDR3 is TGTGCCAGCAGCTTATATGCGGGTCTTAACACCGGGGAGCTGTTTTTT. This sequence encodes CASSLYAGLNTGELFF.

The rearrangement links TRBV25-1 to TRBJ2-2; D may be TRBD2 (6 bases). This CDR3 region has 16 residues. Looked up from germline, CDR1 is MGHDK and CDR2 is SYGVNS. Between the trimmed V and J ends, which lost 2 bases and 3 bases, there was a span of 13 bases. The CDR3 nucleotides read TGTGCCAGCAGTGAAGGAGGGCGAAGTTACACCGGGGAGCTGTTTTTT. Amino acid sequence: CASSEGGRSYTGELFF.